The rows below give T cell receptor beta chains drawn from one sample of a study of identical twins. TCRdb used MiXCR to reprocess the 5' RACE reads, holding one entry per CDR3 protein. The data hold fewer than 650,000 distinct CDR3 sequences, with around a tenth observed a single time. The sample also formed part of further work on yellow fever vaccine responses in identical twins.

The sample comprised PBMCs. The receptors derive from a woman aged 18-35 years in good health. Each CDR3 is given with its conserved first and last residue. A D gene is named only where the DNA matches it firmly. Expanded clones are given a class, and other clones once, few, many or no size at all.

CDR3aa,CDR3nt,j_gene,d_gene,v_gene,abundance
CASSFDRGGYEQYF,TGTGCCAGCAGTTTTGACAGGGGGGGCTACGAGCAGTACTTC,TRBJ2-7,TRBD1,TRBV12-3/TRBV12-4,many
CASNKGGIYNEQFF,TGTGCCAGTAATAAGGGGGGGATCTACAATGAGCAGTTCTTC,TRBJ2-1,NA,TRBV19,NA
CATRGQGGDTQYF,TGTGCCACCAGAGGGCAGGGGGGAGATACGCAGTATTTT,TRBJ2-3,NA,TRBV24-1,few
CASSRLLAKNIQYF,TGTGCCAGCAGTCGACTTCTAGCCAAAAACATTCAGTACTTC,TRBJ2-4,NA,TRBV28,NA
CASSSRQVQDNEQFF,TGCGCCAGCAGCAGCCGACAGGTTCAAGACAATGAGCAGTTCTTC,TRBJ2-1,NA,TRBV5-1,many
CASSHLAGVSRDNEQFF,TGCGCCAGCAGCCACCTAGCGGGAGTTTCCCGGGACAATGAGCAGTTCTTC,TRBJ2-1,TRBD2,TRBV4-3,many
CASSNGQGAFVTSTDTQYF,TGTGCCAGCAGCAATGGCCAGGGGGCGTTCGTAACTAGCACAGATACGCAGTATTTT,TRBJ2-3,TRBD1,TRBV3-1,few
CASSLTYYGYTF,TGTGCCAGCAGCCTGACGTACTATGGCTACACCTTC,TRBJ1-2,NA,TRBV14,NA
CASRGQLSSYNEQFF,TGTGCCAGTAGAGGCCAGCTAAGCTCCTACAATGAGCAGTTCTTC,TRBJ2-1,NA,TRBV19,few
CASSFEPGQIYF,TGTGCCAGCAGTTTTGAGCCGGGACAGATCTACTTC,TRBJ2-7,TRBD1,TRBV7-2,NA
CASSPTGQGNQPQHF,TGTGCCAGCAGCCCAACAGGGCAGGGGAATCAGCCCCAGCATTTT,TRBJ1-5,NA,TRBV7-2,few
CASSQDPANEQFF,TGCGCCAGCAGCCAAGACCCAGCCAATGAGCAGTTCTTC,TRBJ2-1,NA,TRBV4-3,few
CASSEISSNQPQHF,TGTGCCAGCAGCGAGATTAGTAGCAATCAGCCCCAGCATTTT,TRBJ1-5,NA,TRBV7-9,few
CSASTPGEVYTEAFF,TGCAGTGCTAGTACCCCAGGGGAAGTGTACACTGAAGCTTTCTTT,TRBJ1-1,NA,TRBV20-1,NA
CASSLDSPVPGELFF,TGCGCCAGCAGCCTCGACTCTCCCGTACCCGGGGAGCTGTTTTTT,TRBJ2-2,NA,TRBV4-3,few
CSARSRTSSGRNYEQYF,TGCAGTGCTAGAAGCAGGACGTCTAGCGGGAGAAATTACGAGCAGTACTTC,TRBJ2-7,TRBD2,TRBV20-1,NA
CASSVRMGNQPQHF,TGTGCCAGCAGTGTACGTATGGGCAATCAGCCCCAGCATTTT,TRBJ1-5,NA,TRBV6-1,NA
CASSLGLAGEISKNIQYF,TGCGCCAGCAGCCTAGGACTAGCGGGGGAGATTTCCAAAAACATTCAGTACTTC,TRBJ2-4,TRBD2,TRBV4-1,NA
CASSVVRGPYNEQFF,TGTGCCAGCAGCGTAGTCAGGGGACCGTACAATGAGCAGTTCTTC,TRBJ2-1,NA,TRBV9,few
CASSRTGTGELFF,TGCGCCAGCAGTCGAACAGGGACCGGGGAGCTGTTTTTT,TRBJ2-2,NA,TRBV5-1,NA
CVSSRTTSGTITDTQYF,TGTGTCAGCTCCCGAACGACTAGCGGAACGATCACAGATACGCAGTATTTT,TRBJ2-3,TRBD2,TRBV18,NA
CASNPPMSGGYSPLHF,TGCGCCAGCAACCCCCCCATGTCCGGGGGGTATTCACCCCTCCACTTT,TRBJ1-6,NA,TRBV10-1,few
CASSRWTGDDRQYF,TGTGCCAGCAGCCGCTGGACAGGGGATGATCGGCAGTATTTT,TRBJ2-3,TRBD1,TRBV7-9,few
CSHQGVDTGELFF,TGCAGCCATCAGGGTGTCGACACCGGGGAGCTGTTTTTT,TRBJ2-2,NA,TRBV29-1,few
CASRMGGASYNEQFF,TGTGCCAGCAGGATGGGGGGGGCTTCCTACAATGAGCAGTTCTTC,TRBJ2-1,NA,TRBV12-3/TRBV12-4,NA
CASSYGTDYGYTF,TGTGCCAGCAGTTACGGGACAGACTATGGCTACACCTTC,TRBJ1-2,TRBD1,TRBV6-5,few
CASSDPTETQYF,TGTGCCAGCAGTGACCCGACAGAGACCCAGTACTTC,TRBJ2-5,NA,TRBV28,few
CASSLWGGQPQHF,TGTGCCAGCAGCCTTTGGGGGGGACAGCCCCAGCATTTT,TRBJ1-5,NA,TRBV21-1,many
CASSVSGNIEQYF,TGCGCCAGCAGCGTGTCGGGAAATATCGAGCAGTACTTC,TRBJ2-7,NA,TRBV5-1,NA
CASSLGRDREPQHF,TGTGCCAGCAGCTTGGGCAGGGATAGAGAGCCCCAGCATTTT,TRBJ1-5,NA,TRBV5-5,many
CASSLRSGRVSADTQYF,TGTGCCAGCAGCTTACGATCGGGACGAGTGAGCGCAGATACGCAGTATTTT,TRBJ2-3,NA,TRBV11-2,NA
CAWLSLNEQFF,TGTGCCTGGCTCTCTTTAAATGAGCAGTTCTTC,TRBJ2-1,NA,TRBV30,NA
CATLAGGVQETQYF,TGTGCCACACTAGCGGGAGGGGTCCAAGAGACCCAGTACTTC,TRBJ2-5,TRBD2,TRBV10-3,few
CAVEKRGRFEQFF,TGTGCCGTAGAAAAAAGGGGGCGCTTTGAGCAGTTCTTC,TRBJ2-1,TRBD1,TRBV27,many
CSISAGSYEQYF,TGCAGCATCTCTGCGGGGAGCTACGAGCAGTACTTC,TRBJ2-7,NA,TRBV29-1,many
CASSPTGANIQYF,TGTGCCAGCAGCCCAACCGGTGCAAACATTCAGTACTTC,TRBJ2-4,NA,TRBV14,NA
CASSGRSESPLHF,TGTGCCAGCAGTGGACGCTCGGAATCACCCCTCCACTTT,TRBJ1-6,NA,TRBV6-1,few
CASSLGQGADYEQYF,TGCGCCAGCAGCTTGGGACAGGGGGCAGACTACGAGCAGTACTTC,TRBJ2-7,TRBD1,TRBV5-1,few
CASSPPTGGLYEQYF,TGTGCCAGCTCACCACCCACAGGGGGCCTTTACGAGCAGTACTTC,TRBJ2-7,TRBD1,TRBV18,NA
CASRRTPSSYEQYF,TGTGCCAGCAGGAGGACACCGAGCTCCTACGAGCAGTACTTC,TRBJ2-7,NA,TRBV3-1,once
CASSPQTSNEQFF,TGTGCCAGCAGCCCTCAGACTAGCAATGAGCAGTTCTTC,TRBJ2-1,NA,TRBV6-6,NA
CSAFLTSAQETQYF,TGCAGCGCGTTCTTGACTAGCGCGCAAGAGACCCAGTACTTC,TRBJ2-5,TRBD2,TRBV29-1,few
CASSQEVGDYYNEQFF,TGCGCCAGCAGCCAAGAGGTCGGAGACTACTACAATGAGCAGTTCTTC,TRBJ2-1,NA,TRBV4-3,many
CASSFIQGSGYTF,TGTGCCAGCAGTTTCATACAGGGTAGTGGCTACACCTTC,TRBJ1-2,NA,TRBV12-3/TRBV12-4,many
CASRDIRGGYTEAFF,TGTGCCAGTCGTGACATCCGTGGGGGGTACACTGAAGCTTTCTTT,TRBJ1-1,NA,TRBV25-1,NA
CASSHSAKGLAGGWRYNEQFF,TGTGCCAGCAGTCATTCGGCTAAGGGACTAGCGGGAGGATGGCGGTACAATGAGCAGTTCTTC,TRBJ2-1,TRBD2,TRBV3-1,many
CASTGLATHNEQFF,TGTGCCAGCACGGGACTAGCGACCCACAATGAGCAGTTCTTC,TRBJ2-1,TRBD2,TRBV12-3/TRBV12-4,many
CASSDTFGSSYEQYF,TGTGCCAGCTCCGATACGTTTGGGAGCTCCTACGAGCAGTACTTC,TRBJ2-7,NA,TRBV18,few
CASVPGPNQETQYF,TGTGCCAGCGTTCCGGGACCGAACCAAGAGACCCAGTACTTC,TRBJ2-5,NA,TRBV6-5,few
CASSQDPSRASSYNEQFF,TGTGCCAGCAGCCAAGACCCTTCTAGGGCCAGCTCCTACAATGAGCAGTTCTTC,TRBJ2-1,NA,TRBV3-1,many
CASSFVPPRGIGEQYF,TGTGCCAGCAGTTTTGTCCCCCCTCGGGGCATAGGCGAGCAGTACTTC,TRBJ2-7,NA,TRBV28,few
CASSQARRTDTQYF,TGTGCCAGCAGCCAAGCCCGTCGCACAGATACGCAGTATTTT,TRBJ2-3,NA,TRBV3-1,NA
CGQDQGQGLVTQYF,TGTGGCCAGGATCAGGGACAGGGGTTGGTGACCCAGTACTTC,TRBJ2-5,TRBD1,TRBV4-2,few
CAITAHTGELFF,TGTGCCATAACAGCGCACACCGGGGAGCTGTTTTTT,TRBJ2-2,NA,TRBV10-3,many
CSVSGQGNSPLHF,TGCAGTGTATCAGGACAGGGGAATTCACCCCTCCACTTT,TRBJ1-6,TRBD1,TRBV20-1,many